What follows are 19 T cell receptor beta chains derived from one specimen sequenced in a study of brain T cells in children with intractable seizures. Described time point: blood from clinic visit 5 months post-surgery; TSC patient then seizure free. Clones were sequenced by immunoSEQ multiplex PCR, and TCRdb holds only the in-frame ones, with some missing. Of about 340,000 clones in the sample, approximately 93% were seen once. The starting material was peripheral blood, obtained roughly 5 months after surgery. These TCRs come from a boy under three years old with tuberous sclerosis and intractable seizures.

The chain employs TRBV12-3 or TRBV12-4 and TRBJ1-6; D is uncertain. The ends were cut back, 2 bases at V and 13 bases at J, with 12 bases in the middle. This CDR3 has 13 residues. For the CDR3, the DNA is TGTGCCAGCAGTTTACTGCCCCCGCCCCCCCTCCACTTT. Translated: CASSLLPPPPLHF.

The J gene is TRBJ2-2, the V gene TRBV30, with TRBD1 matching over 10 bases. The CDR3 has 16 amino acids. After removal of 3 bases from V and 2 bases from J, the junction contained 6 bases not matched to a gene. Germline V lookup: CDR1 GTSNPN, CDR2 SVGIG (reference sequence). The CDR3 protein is CAWSPGTGDNTGELFF. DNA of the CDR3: TGTGCCTGGAGCCCCGGGACAGGGGACAACACCGGGGAGCTGTTTTTT.

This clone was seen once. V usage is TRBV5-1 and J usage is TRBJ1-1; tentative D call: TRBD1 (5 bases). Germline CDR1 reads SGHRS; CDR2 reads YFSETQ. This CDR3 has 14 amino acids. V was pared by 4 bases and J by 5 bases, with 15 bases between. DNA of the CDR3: TGCGCCAGCAGCCATCGGAAGGAGGGGACTGAAGCTTTCTTT. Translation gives CASSHRKEGTEAFF.

The CDR3 DNA sequence: TGTGCCACCAGTGATCCCGGACTAGCGGAGTACAATGAGCAGTTCTTC. Protein sequence: CATSDPGLAEYNEQFF. The gene calls are TRBV24-1 and TRBJ2-1; the match to TRBD2 covers 10 bases. J gave up 4 bases and V 3 bases, and 5 bases lay outside the gene matches. The CDR3 has 16 amino acids. From germline, CDR1 is KGHDR and CDR2 SFDVKD.

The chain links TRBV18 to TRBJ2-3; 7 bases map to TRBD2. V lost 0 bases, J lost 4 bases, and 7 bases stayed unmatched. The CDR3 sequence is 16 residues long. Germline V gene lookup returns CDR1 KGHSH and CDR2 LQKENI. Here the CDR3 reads CASSPPGEGTPDTQYF. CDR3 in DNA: TGTGCCAGCTCACCACCGGGGGAGGGAACCCCAGATACGCAGTATTTT. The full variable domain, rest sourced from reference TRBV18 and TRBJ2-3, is NAGVMQNPRHLVRRRGQEARLRCSPMKGHSHVYWYRQLPEEGLKFMVYLQKENIIDESGMPKERFSAEFPKEGPSILRIQQVVRGDSAAYFCASSPPGEGTPDTQYFGPGTRLTVL.

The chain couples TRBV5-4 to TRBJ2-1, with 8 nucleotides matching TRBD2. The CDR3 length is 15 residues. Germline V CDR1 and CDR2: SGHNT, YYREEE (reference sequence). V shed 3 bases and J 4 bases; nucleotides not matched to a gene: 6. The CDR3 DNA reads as TGTGCCAGCAGCTCGCCGGGACTAGTATACAATGAGCAGTTCTTC. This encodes CASSSPGLVYNEQFF.

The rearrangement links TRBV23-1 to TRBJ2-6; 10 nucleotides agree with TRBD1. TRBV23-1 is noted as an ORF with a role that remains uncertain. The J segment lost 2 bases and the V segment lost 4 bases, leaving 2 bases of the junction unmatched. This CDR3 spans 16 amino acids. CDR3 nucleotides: TGCGCCAGCAGTCGGGGACAGGGGACTGGGGCCAACGTCCTGACTTTC. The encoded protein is CASSRGQGTGANVLTF.

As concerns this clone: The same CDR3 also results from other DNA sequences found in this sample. The CDR3 DNA sequence: TGTGCCAGCAGCTTAGGACTCCTGAACACTGAAGCTTTCTTT. This sequence encodes CASSLGLLNTEAFF. The rearrangement joins TRBV11-2 to TRBJ1-1; D is unclear. The CDR3 consists of 14 residues. Between the trimmed V and J ends, which lost 1 base and 0 bases, there was a span of 6 bases. CDR1 is SGHAT and CDR2 is FQNNGV in the germline V gene. Drawing the rest from reference TRBV11-2 and TRBJ1-1, the complete variable domain is EAGVAQSPRYKIIEKRQSVAFWCNPISGHATLYWYQQILGQGPKLLIQFQNNGVVDDSQLPKDRFSAERLKGVDSTLKIQPAKLEDSAVYLCASSLGLLNTEAFFGQGTRLTVV.

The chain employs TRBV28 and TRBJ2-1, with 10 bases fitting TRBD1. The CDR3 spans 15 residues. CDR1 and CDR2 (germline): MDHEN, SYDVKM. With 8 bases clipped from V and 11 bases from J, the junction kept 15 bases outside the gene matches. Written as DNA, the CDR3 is TGTGCCAGCGGGGAGCCGGGACAGGGGCATTCAAAGCAGTTCTTC. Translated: CASGEPGQGHSKQFF.

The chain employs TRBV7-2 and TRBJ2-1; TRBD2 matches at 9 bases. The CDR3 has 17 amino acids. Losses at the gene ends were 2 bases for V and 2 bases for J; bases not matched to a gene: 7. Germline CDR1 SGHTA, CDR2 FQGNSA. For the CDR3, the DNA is TGTGCCAGCAGCTTAACGGCGGGGGGGCTCACCTACAATGAGCAGTTCTTC. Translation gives CASSLTAGGLTYNEQFF.

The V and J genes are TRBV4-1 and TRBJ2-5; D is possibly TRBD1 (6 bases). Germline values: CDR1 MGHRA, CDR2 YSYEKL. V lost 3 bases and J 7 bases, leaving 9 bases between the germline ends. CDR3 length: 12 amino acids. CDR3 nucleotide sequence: TGCGCCAGCAGCCACGTCAGGGGGACCCAGTACTTC. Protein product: CASSHVRGTQYF.

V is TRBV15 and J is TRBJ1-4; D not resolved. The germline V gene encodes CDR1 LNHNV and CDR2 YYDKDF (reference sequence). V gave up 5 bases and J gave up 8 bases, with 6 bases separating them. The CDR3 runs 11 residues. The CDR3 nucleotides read TGTGCCACCAGCGTCACAGAAAAACTGTTTTTT. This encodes CATSVTEKLFF.

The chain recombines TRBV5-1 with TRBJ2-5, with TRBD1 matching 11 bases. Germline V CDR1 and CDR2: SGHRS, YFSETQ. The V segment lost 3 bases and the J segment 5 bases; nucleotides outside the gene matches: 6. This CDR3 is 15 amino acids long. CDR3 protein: CASSWTGGRGETQYF. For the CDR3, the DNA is TGCGCCAGCAGCTGGACAGGGGGCCGAGGCGAGACCCAGTACTTC. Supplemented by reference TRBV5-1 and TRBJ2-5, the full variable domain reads KAGVTQTPRYLIKTRGQQVTLSCSPISGHRSVSWYQQTPGQGLQFLFEYFSETQRNKGNFPGRFSGRQFSNSRSEMNVSTLELGDSALYLCASSWTGGRGETQYFGPGTRLLVL.

In DNA form, the CDR3 reads TGTGCCAGCAGCCAATGGCGGGGTTACGAGCAGTACTTC. The encoded protein is CASSQWRGYEQYF. The V call is TRBV3-1 (or the pseudogene TRBV3-2), the J call TRBJ2-7; TRBD2 is a possible D gene (6 bases). The CDR3 length is 13 residues. Germline CDR1 LGHDT, CDR2 YNNKEL (reference sequence). V lost 2 bases, J lost 4 bases, and 9 bases lay in between.

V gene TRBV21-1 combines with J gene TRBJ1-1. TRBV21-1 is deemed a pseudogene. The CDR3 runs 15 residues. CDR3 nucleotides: TGTGCCAGCAGCAGCACGAAAAGGGCGAACACTGAAGCTTTCTTT. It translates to CASSSTKRANTEAFF.

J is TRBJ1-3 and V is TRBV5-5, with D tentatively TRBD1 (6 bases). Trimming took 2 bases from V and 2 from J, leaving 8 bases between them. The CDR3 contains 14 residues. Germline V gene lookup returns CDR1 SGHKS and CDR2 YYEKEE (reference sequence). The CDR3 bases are TGTGCCAGCAGCTTAACAGGGCCTGGAAACACCATATATTTT. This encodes CASSLTGPGNTIYF.

The CDR3 DNA follows: TGTGCCAGCAGCTTAATAGGGGGACCGAACACCGGGGAGCTGTTTTTT. Translated, it gives CASSLIGGPNTGELFF. The chain recombines TRBV11-3 with TRBJ2-2, with a tentative D call TRBD1 (6 bases). The CDR3 has 16 residues. Germline V gene data show CDR1 as SGHNT and CDR2 as YENEEA. Trimming shortened V by 2 bases and J by 0 bases, and 10 bases separated the two germline ends.

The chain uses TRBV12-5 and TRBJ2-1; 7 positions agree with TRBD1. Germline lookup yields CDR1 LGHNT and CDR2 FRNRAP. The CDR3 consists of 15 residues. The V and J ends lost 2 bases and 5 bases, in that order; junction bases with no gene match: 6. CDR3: CASGLTGAIHNEQFF. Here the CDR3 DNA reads TGTGCTAGTGGTTTGACAGGGGCAATCCACAATGAGCAGTTCTTC.

The CDR3 region has the DNA TGTGCCTGGAGTAAGGTCCTCAACACCGGGGAGCTGTTTTTT. The encoded protein is CAWSKVLNTGELFF. The chain employs TRBV30 and TRBJ2-2; D is undetermined. Germline V gene lookup returns CDR1 GTSNPN and CDR2 SVGIG (reference sequence). The CDR3 runs 14 residues. With 2 bases removed from V and 2 bases from J, the gap between germline ends came to 9 bases. Variable domain in full (rest from reference TRBV30 and TRBJ2-2): SQTIHQWPATLVQPVGSPLSLECTVEGTSNPNLYWYRQAAGRGLQLLFYSVGIGQISSEVPQNLSASRPQDRQFILSSKKLLLSDSGFYLCAWSKVLNTGELFFGEGSRLTVL.